Presented here are 19 T cell receptor beta chains from one specimen sequenced in a study of T cells in Graves' hyperthyroidism and ophthalmopathy. Authors of the study amplified TCR beta CDR3 regions from RNA transcripts. When the TCR CDR3 underwent first-round RT-PCR, the HTBI primer set was used. TCRdb ran MiXCR on the multiplex PCR reads and lists one entry per CDR3 protein. The table shows 150,000 or so distinct CDR3 sequences, with around 8.9% occurring only once. The source material was blood. The receptor source for this set is a woman in her late teens or twenties with Graves' hyperthyroidism that later progressed to Graves' ophthalmopathy.

This clonotype was found many times. J is TRBJ2-1 and V is TRBV28; 7 bases align to TRBD1. Germline V gene data show CDR1 as MDHEN and CDR2 as SYDVKM. The CDR3 contains 14 residues. With 6 bases clipped from V and 2 bases from J, the junction kept 4 bases outside the gene matches. The CDR3 sequence: CASSSGQTYNEQFF. CDR3 bases: TGTGCCAGCAGCTCGGGACAGACCTACAATGAGCAGTTCTTC.

This clonotype came up many times. The chain combines TRBV7-9 with TRBJ2-7; no definite D call. The CDR3 runs 15 residues. V was pared by 1 base and J by 0 bases, with 10 bases between. Germline loops: CDR1 SEHNR, CDR2 FQNEAQ (reference sequence). CDR3 DNA sequence: TGTGCCAGCAGCTTAGTCCGGGTAAGCTCCTACGAGCAGTACTTC. It is translated as CASSLVRVSSYEQYF.

The sample holds many counts of this clonotype. The gene calls are TRBV24-1 and TRBJ2-5, with D perhaps matching TRBD1 (5 bases). The CDR3 contains 15 residues. Trimming took 6 bases from V and 1 from J, leaving 14 bases between them. Germline loops: CDR1 KGHDR, CDR2 SFDVKD. CDR3 residues: CATSLTGHLQETQYF. The CDR3 nucleotides read TGTGCCACCAGTCTAACCGGACACCTCCAAGAGACCCAGTACTTC.

The V and J genes are TRBV18 and TRBJ1-2; D is undetermined. The CDR3 covers 14 residues. Germline V gene sequence: CDR1 KGHSH, CDR2 LQKENI. V lost 1 base, J lost 4 bases, and 10 bases lay in between. The CDR3 spells CASSPQGVRYGYTF. As DNA, the CDR3 is TGTGCCAGCTCACCACAGGGAGTCCGCTATGGCTACACCTTC.

This clonotype was seen repeatedly, ten times or more. CDR3 protein: CSARPGGGETTDTQYF. The CDR3 DNA follows: TGCAGTGCTAGACCGGGGGGGGGGGAGACTACAGATACGCAGTATTTT. This chain uses TRBV20-1 with TRBJ2-3; 8 bases line up with TRBD2. Germline V gene sequence: CDR1 DFQATT, CDR2 SNEGSKA (reference sequence). The length of the CDR3 is 16 residues. V shed 2 bases and J 3 bases; nucleotides not matched to a gene: 10.

This clonotype was detected many times. The rearrangement uses TRBV9 and TRBJ1-1, with D hard to call. Trimming left V 0 bases short and J 1 base short, with 10 bases between. The V gene's germline CDR1 is SGDLS and CDR2 YYNGEE. The CDR3 consists of 15 residues. The DNA of the CDR3 is TGTGCCAGCAGCGTAGACTTATTCGCGAACACTGAAGCTTTCTTT. Protein product: CASSVDLFANTEAFF.

This chain connects TRBV19 to TRBJ1-4; D gene unclear. Germline CDR1 is LNHDA and CDR2 is SQIVND (reference sequence). Trimming stripped 1 base from V and 8 bases from J, with 14 bases between. There are 15 residues in the CDR3. In DNA form, the CDR3 reads TGTGCCAGTAGTATAGGGACCATGGTGAGGGAAAAACTGTTTTTT. This sequence encodes CASSIGTMVREKLFF.

This clonotype was found a few times. This rearrangement joins TRBV7-3 to TRBJ2-1; D gene unclear. This CDR3 is built from 17 residues. Trimming took 2 bases from V and 1 from J, leaving 15 bases between them. The germline gives CDR1 SGHTA, CDR2 FQGTGA. The CDR3 bases are TGTGCCAGCAGCTTATACGGCGACCTGTCATCCTACAATGAGCAGTTCTTC. Translated: CASSLYGDLSSYNEQFF.

The chain is built from TRBV5-6 and TRBJ2-2, with 8 bases fitting TRBD2. With V trimmed by 2 bases and J by 2 bases, 8 bases remained unmatched. The CDR3 loop spans 17 amino acids. Germline CDR1 and CDR2: SGHDT and YYEEEE. CDR3 residues: CASSFGRTSTNTGELFF. Here the CDR3 DNA reads TGTGCCAGCAGCTTTGGAAGGACTAGCACAAACACCGGGGAGCTGTTTTTT.

V is TRBV28 and J is TRBJ1-1; D is ambiguous. The germline V and J ends were trimmed by 10 bases and 2 bases, with 20 bases remaining between them. The CDR3 totals 15 residues. Germline assignment: CDR1 MDHEN and CDR2 SYDVKM. CDR3 DNA: TGTGCCACTGAAACGGGAGGAAGAACAAACACTGAAGCTTTCTTT. As protein: CATETGGRTNTEAFF.

The V gene is TRBV19, the J gene TRBJ1-5; the D is unclear. CDR1 LNHDA and CDR2 SQIVND come from the germline V gene (reference sequence). Trimming pared 9 bases from V and 2 bases from J, leaving 17 bases between. The CDR3 loop spans 15 amino acids. In DNA form, the CDR3 reads TGTGCCAGCCAAACCCGGCCGACGGGCAATCAGCCCCAGCATTTT. Encoded protein: CASQTRPTGNQPQHF.

This clonotype was seen a handful of times. The chain joins TRBV14 to TRBJ1-6; 8 positions agree with TRBD1. V gave up 4 bases and J gave up 10 bases; unmatched junction bases: 6. CDR3 length equals 14 residues. The germline V gene has CDR1 SGHDN and CDR2 FVKESK. The CDR3 coding sequence is TGTGCCAGCAGCCTCGACAGGGGCGTCTCACCCCTCCACTTT. This sequence encodes CASSLDRGVSPLHF.

Ten or more counts support this clonotype. The chain uses TRBV12-3 or TRBV12-4 and TRBJ2-3; possible D gene TRBD2, 6 bases. Trimming cost V 1 base and J 2 bases, with 19 bases left between them. CDR3 length: 18 residues. Written as DNA, the CDR3 is TGTGCCAGCAGTTTAGAATGGTTCGCGGGACTCACCACAGATACGCAGTATTTT. This sequence encodes CASSLEWFAGLTTDTQYF.

The J gene is TRBJ2-7, the V gene TRBV11-2, with 12 bases matching TRBD2. Germline V gene lookup returns CDR1 SGHAT and CDR2 FQNNGV. The CDR3 extends over 17 amino acids. The V segment lost 5 bases and the J segment 7 bases; nucleotides outside the gene matches: 15. The CDR3 nucleotides read TGTGCCAGCAGCCCGGCCAATTCGCTTCTAGCGGGAGGGGAGCAGTACTTC. It yields the protein CASSPANSLLAGGEQYF.

The CDR3 here is CASRLDRGHSPLHF. CDR3 sequence (DNA): TGTGCCAGTAGACTCGACAGGGGACATTCACCCCTCCACTTT. The chain couples TRBV19 to TRBJ1-6, with 8 bases matching TRBD1. The CDR3 spans 14 residues. V lost 6 bases, J lost 8 bases, and 6 bases stayed unmatched. Germline-derived CDR1 and CDR2 are LNHDA and SQIVND (reference sequence).

The table lists this clonotype with many counts. The chain joins TRBV18 to TRBJ2-5, with D perhaps matching TRBD2 (6 bases). Trimming shortened V by 0 bases and J by 5 bases, and 13 bases separated the two germline ends. The CDR3 runs to 15 residues. Germline V gives CDR1 KGHSH, CDR2 LQKENI. CDR3 DNA sequence: TGTGCCAGCTCACCACCGCCGGGAGCAGGGGAGACCCAGTACTTC. It translates to CASSPPPGAGETQYF.

There are many counts of this clonotype. The V gene is TRBV6-5, the J gene TRBJ2-5; 10 nucleotides align to TRBD2. The CDR3 loop spans 16 amino acids. V gave up 2 bases and J gave up 5 bases; unmatched junction bases: 8. Germline V gene sequence: CDR1 MNHEY, CDR2 SVGAGI. The CDR3 reads CASSYGGSGRLETQYF. DNA for the CDR3: TGTGCCAGCAGTTACGGTGGTAGCGGGAGGCTGGAGACCCAGTACTTC.

This clonotype has just a few counts. In nucleotides, the CDR3 is TGTGCCAGTAGTCGTACCGGGACAGGGGGGTACGAGCAGTACTTC. Protein product: CASSRTGTGGYEQYF. The chain uses TRBV19 and TRBJ2-7, with 11 bases that match TRBD1. The CDR3 has 15 amino acids. With V trimmed by 5 bases and J by 4 bases, 7 bases remained unmatched. Germline CDR1 reads LNHDA; CDR2 reads SQIVND (reference sequence).

This clonotype showed up just a few times. The rearrangement uses TRBV5-5 and TRBJ2-5, with D perhaps TRBD2 (6 bases). Germline CDR1 reads SGHKS; CDR2 reads YYEKEE (reference sequence). CDR3 length: 14 amino acids. The V and J ends lost 4 bases and 2 bases respectively, with 12 bases between them. CDR3 in DNA: TGTGCCAGCAGCAAACTAGCCACTCAAGAGACCCAGTACTTC. Amino acid sequence: CASSKLATQETQYF.